The TCR beta chain under discussion was sequenced for a study of CD8 T cells in ankylosing spondylitis. General observations from the study: Past research had described some motif variants in reactive arthritis synovial fluid and blood. The study identified a TCR beta motif of under ten highly homologous variants that appeared characteristic of ankylosing spondylitis blood. Disease-linked clones reportedly concentrated significantly in matched ankylosing spondylitis synovial fluid.

Molecular-barcoded quantitative 5'-RACE produced these TCR beta libraries. TCRdb recomputed calls from the 5' RACE reads with MiXCR, one row per CDR3 protein. The sample has fewer than 500,000 distinct CDR3 sequences, 25% to 30% seen once. Remarks on this clonotype: What it binds is not known.

The sample taken for sequencing was blood, either unsorted or a sorted T cell fraction (not recorded which). This receptor was taken from a male donor with ankylosing spondylitis.

The CDR3 protein is CASKMTLDQPQHF. DNA of the CDR3: TGTGCCAGCAAGATGACCCTTGATCAGCCCCAGCATTTT. The rearrangement uses TRBV6-1 and TRBJ1-5; D not certain. CDR1 is MNHNS, CDR2 SASEGT, per germline. This CDR3 region has 13 residues. Trimming shortened V by 7 bases and J by 5 bases, and 12 bases separated the two germline ends.